A selection of T cell receptor beta chains follows, all from one sample in a study of blood T cell dynamics during melanoma immunotherapy. Assay: immunoSEQ multiplex PCR; the TCRdb copy retains only in-frame clones and omits some. The sample records approximately 12,000 clones, just over 85% being singletons. This sample comprised blood, obtained from a patient treated with checkpoint blockade. These receptor sequences come from a human donor with melanoma. CDR3s include the opening cysteine and the closing phenylalanine or tryptophan. Each record gives: J gene, V gene, D gene, CDR3 protein. D genes are given only for firm matches.

j_gene: TRBJ1-2; v_gene: TRBV19; d_gene: -; CDR3aa: CASSTNRVYGYTF
j_gene: TRBJ2-7; v_gene: TRBV5-6; d_gene: -; CDR3aa: CASSLQGGDADEQYF
j_gene: TRBJ2-2; v_gene: TRBV11-1; d_gene: TRBD1; CDR3aa: CASSVQGAGELFF
j_gene: TRBJ2-7; v_gene: TRBV6-1; d_gene: -; CDR3aa: CASSEGDRSPSYEQYF
j_gene: TRBJ1-1; v_gene: TRBV2; d_gene: -; CDR3aa: CASSEQGNTEAFF
j_gene: TRBJ2-3; v_gene: TRBV2; d_gene: TRBD2; CDR3aa: CASSYSGLAGGRADTQYF
j_gene: TRBJ2-7; v_gene: TRBV10-2; d_gene: -; CDR3aa: CASSDNLSYEQYF
j_gene: TRBJ1-1; v_gene: TRBV5-1; d_gene: -; CDR3aa: CASSLQGSGTEAFF
j_gene: TRBJ2-2; v_gene: TRBV21-1; d_gene: -; CDR3aa: CASSKSTSGGEELFF
j_gene: TRBJ1-2; v_gene: TRBV27; d_gene: -; CDR3aa: CASSLPRTVPYGYTF
j_gene: TRBJ2-6; v_gene: TRBV7-8; d_gene: -; CDR3aa: CASKTSRVSGANVLTF
j_gene: TRBJ2-7; v_gene: TRBV6-5; d_gene: TRBD1; CDR3aa: CASSSYGTGLYEQYF
j_gene: TRBJ2-1; v_gene: TRBV4-2; d_gene: -; CDR3aa: CASSQHLGNEQFF
j_gene: TRBJ2-3; v_gene: TRBV19; d_gene: -; CDR3aa: CASSNPAGGRTDTQYF
j_gene: TRBJ2-1; v_gene: TRBV21-1; d_gene: -; CDR3aa: CASNFTSGRVRGEQFF
j_gene: TRBJ1-5; v_gene: TRBV29-1; d_gene: -; CDR3aa: CSFSNGQGGQPQHF
j_gene: TRBJ1-3; v_gene: TRBV13; d_gene: TRBD1; CDR3aa: CASSLARQGFFGNTIYF
j_gene: TRBJ1-2; v_gene: TRBV5-1; d_gene: TRBD1; CDR3aa: CASSLEGGSGYTF
j_gene: TRBJ1-4; v_gene: TRBV7-9; d_gene: TRBD1; CDR3aa: CASSPGQGAEKLFF
j_gene: TRBJ2-5; v_gene: TRBV7-9; d_gene: -; CDR3aa: CASSLSNTQETQYF
j_gene: TRBJ1-2; v_gene: TRBV6-1; d_gene: -; CDR3aa: CASTPGPTGYTF
j_gene: TRBJ1-1; v_gene: TRBV6-1; d_gene: TRBD1; CDR3aa: CASSEGETGRAFF
j_gene: TRBJ2-1; v_gene: TRBV19; d_gene: -; CDR3aa: CATWSRGSVDEQFF
j_gene: TRBJ2-5; v_gene: TRBV25-1; d_gene: -; CDR3aa: CASMIAGTQYF
j_gene: TRBJ1-6; v_gene: TRBV4-2; d_gene: -; CDR3aa: CASSVQGVDSPLHF
j_gene: TRBJ2-2; v_gene: TRBV28; d_gene: -; CDR3aa: CASSARNTGELFF
j_gene: TRBJ2-5; v_gene: TRBV10-2; d_gene: -; CDR3aa: CASSDLGGQYF
j_gene: TRBJ1-4; v_gene: TRBV30; d_gene: -; CDR3aa: CAWSAEGFNEKLFF
j_gene: TRBJ1-3; v_gene: TRBV10-3; d_gene: -; CDR3aa: CATQGGGNSGNTIYF
j_gene: TRBJ2-1; v_gene: TRBV27; d_gene: -; CDR3aa: CASWTSVQQFF
j_gene: TRBJ2-1; v_gene: TRBV11-2; d_gene: TRBD2; CDR3aa: CASSYLAGGVYNEQFF
j_gene: TRBJ1-2; v_gene: TRBV4-2; d_gene: TRBD1; CDR3aa: CASSQALTTGGTSYGYTF
j_gene: TRBJ2-2; v_gene: TRBV21-1; d_gene: -; CDR3aa: CASSKTSQGAQNTGELFF
j_gene: TRBJ2-7; v_gene: TRBV19; d_gene: -; CDR3aa: CASSIGQVSIDEQYF
j_gene: TRBJ2-5; v_gene: TRBV4-1; d_gene: TRBD2; CDR3aa: CASSQGLAGPQETQYF
j_gene: TRBJ2-3; v_gene: TRBV7-3; d_gene: TRBD2; CDR3aa: CASSSSTAGEGTQYF
j_gene: TRBJ1-3; v_gene: TRBV7-3; d_gene: -; CDR3aa: CASSILRENFGNTIYF
j_gene: TRBJ2-5; v_gene: TRBV7-9; d_gene: TRBD1; CDR3aa: CASSGTGGSQETQYF
j_gene: TRBJ2-3; v_gene: TRBV11-1; d_gene: -; CDR3aa: CASSITSRGATDTQYF
j_gene: TRBJ1-6; v_gene: TRBV30; d_gene: -; CDR3aa: CACHTRGNSPLHF
j_gene: TRBJ2-7; v_gene: TRBV6-4; d_gene: -; CDR3aa: CASSGRISYEQYF
j_gene: TRBJ2-7; v_gene: TRBV5-4; d_gene: TRBD2; CDR3aa: CASSSGLLAGGSYEQYF
j_gene: TRBJ2-7; v_gene: TRBV5-1; d_gene: TRBD1; CDR3aa: CASGRDSYEQYF
j_gene: TRBJ1-6; v_gene: TRBV15; d_gene: -; CDR3aa: CATSRQGLTPLHF
j_gene: TRBJ2-3; v_gene: TRBV7-8; d_gene: -; CDR3aa: CASSFNLLRLARQYTDTQYF
j_gene: TRBJ1-3; v_gene: TRBV30; d_gene: -; CDR3aa: CAWKRAGNTIYF
j_gene: TRBJ2-1; v_gene: TRBV10-1; d_gene: TRBD2; CDR3aa: CASSGRKGLADLGEQFF
j_gene: TRBJ1-1; v_gene: TRBV30; d_gene: -; CDR3aa: CAWSVMGAEAFF
j_gene: TRBJ1-4; v_gene: TRBV4-1; d_gene: -; CDR3aa: CASSQVGRATNEKLFF